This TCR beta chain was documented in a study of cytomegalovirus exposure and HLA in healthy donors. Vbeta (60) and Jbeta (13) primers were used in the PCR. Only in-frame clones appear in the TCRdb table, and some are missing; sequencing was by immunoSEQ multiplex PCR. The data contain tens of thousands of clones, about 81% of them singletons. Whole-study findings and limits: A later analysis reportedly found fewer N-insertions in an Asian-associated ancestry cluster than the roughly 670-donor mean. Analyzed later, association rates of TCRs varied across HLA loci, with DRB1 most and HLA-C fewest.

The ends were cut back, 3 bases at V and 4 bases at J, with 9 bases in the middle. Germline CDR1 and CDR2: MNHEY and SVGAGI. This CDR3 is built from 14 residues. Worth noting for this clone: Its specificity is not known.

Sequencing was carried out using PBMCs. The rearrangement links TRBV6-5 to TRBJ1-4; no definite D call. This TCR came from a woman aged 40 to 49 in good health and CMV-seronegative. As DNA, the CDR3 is TGTGCCAGCAGTTATCGCACGAGTAATGAAAAACTGTTTTTT. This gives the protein CASSYRTSNEKLFF.